A selection of T cell receptor beta chains follows, all from one sample in a study of T cell responses to AZD1222 COVID-19 vaccine. The method was immunoSEQ multiplex PCR; TCRdb's version includes in-frame clones alone and lacks a portion of them. Counted here are about 160,000 clones, approximately 88% occurring once; the ten biggest clones make up around 4.5%. This specimen consisted of peripheral blood, obtained 28 days after the second AZD1222 dose. The receptors originated from an adult who received the AZD1222 COVID-19 vaccine. The CDR3 runs from the conserved cysteine through the conserved F or W. Fields, in order: D gene, V gene, J gene, clone size, CDR3 DNA, CDR3 protein. A D gene is named only where the DNA matches it firmly. Not all rows give a size; the values are once, few, many and, for expanded clones, a class.

D: TRBD1
V: TRBV12-3/TRBV12-4
J: TRBJ2-1
size: -
DNA: TGTGCCAGCAAAAAGGGACAGGGCAATGAGCAGTTCTTC
CDR3: CASKKGQGNEQFF

D: -
V: TRBV27
J: TRBJ2-7
size: -
DNA: TGTGCCAGCAGTTCCCCCAGAGGCGAGCAGTACTTC
CDR3: CASSSPRGEQYF

D: -
V: TRBV28
J: TRBJ1-2
size: -
DNA: TGTGCCAGCAGTTTACCGGGGGCCAGTAGCTATGGCTACACCTTC
CDR3: CASSLPGASSYGYTF

D: TRBD1
V: TRBV7-2
J: TRBJ1-1
size: -
DNA: TGTGCCAGCAGTCCCAGTCGACAGGGCACTGAAGCTTTCTTT
CDR3: CASSPSRQGTEAFF

D: -
V: TRBV27
J: TRBJ1-1
size: -
DNA: TGTGCCAGCAGGGCGCGTGGAGGGTCCAACATGAACACTGAAGCTTTCTTT
CDR3: CASRARGGSNMNTEAFF

D: -
V: TRBV20-1
J: TRBJ1-4
size: -
DNA: TGCAGTGCCCACAGGGATGAAAAACTGTTTTTT
CDR3: CSAHRDEKLFF

D: -
V: TRBV2
J: TRBJ2-2
size: many
DNA: TGTGCCAGCAGAGGGGGAGGGGCCGGGGAGCTGTTTTTT
CDR3: CASRGGGAGELFF

D: -
V: TRBV27
J: TRBJ2-2
size: -
DNA: TGTGCCAGCAGGCCAGGGGGGGTAGGAACCGGGGAGCTGTTTTTT
CDR3: CASRPGGVGTGELFF

D: -
V: TRBV3-1/TRBV3-2
J: TRBJ1-1
size: -
DNA: TGTGCCAGCAGCCATCTATCAAGGGGCATTGAAGCTTTCTTT
CDR3: CASSHLSRGIEAFF

D: TRBD1
V: TRBV6-5
J: TRBJ1-3
size: -
DNA: TGTGCCAGCAGTCGACAGGGAAACGGAAACACCATATATTTT
CDR3: CASSRQGNGNTIYF

D: -
V: TRBV7-8
J: TRBJ1-3
size: -
DNA: TGTGCCAGCAGCCCCGACAGATTCCCGGGAAACACCATATATTTT
CDR3: CASSPDRFPGNTIYF

D: -
V: TRBV12-3/TRBV12-4
J: TRBJ1-2
size: -
DNA: TGTGCCAGCAGTCGAGGGTATGGCTACACCTTC
CDR3: CASSRGYGYTF

D: -
V: TRBV13
J: TRBJ2-2
size: -
DNA: TGTGCCAGCAGCTTCGGTGGTAACACCGGGGAGCTGTTTTTT
CDR3: CASSFGGNTGELFF

D: TRBD1
V: TRBV10-1
J: TRBJ2-2
size: -
DNA: TGCGCCACCCGTCGGGACAGGGACACCGGGGAGCTGTTTTTT
CDR3: CATRRDRDTGELFF

D: -
V: TRBV25-1
J: TRBJ2-7
size: -
DNA: TGTGCCAGCAGTGAATCAGGCGGACTATACGAGCAGTACTTC
CDR3: CASSESGGLYEQYF

D: -
V: TRBV15
J: TRBJ1-2
size: -
DNA: TGTGCCACCAGCAATCTAGGTGGCTACACCTTC
CDR3: CATSNLGGYTF

D: -
V: TRBV5-4
J: TRBJ1-1
size: many
DNA: TGTGCCAGCAGGGATGGTGAGAGAGTTGAAGCTTTCTTT
CDR3: CASRDGERVEAFF

D: -
V: TRBV7-8
J: TRBJ1-1
size: -
DNA: TGTGCCAGCAGCCCCGGGGGGACGAACACTGAAGCTTTCTTT
CDR3: CASSPGGTNTEAFF

D: -
V: TRBV21-1
J: TRBJ1-5
size: -
DNA: TGTGCCAGCAGGGCCAATCAGCCCCAGCATTTT
CDR3: CASRANQPQHF

D: TRBD2
V: TRBV7-9
J: TRBJ2-7
size: -
DNA: TGTGCCAGCAGCTCCTCCCTTGGGGGGGACTACGAGCAGTACTTC
CDR3: CASSSSLGGDYEQYF

D: -
V: TRBV6-5
J: TRBJ1-2
size: -
DNA: TGTGCCAGCAGTAAGGACAGAAAAAGTAACTATGGCTACACCTTC
CDR3: CASSKDRKSNYGYTF

D: TRBD2
V: TRBV5-1
J: TRBJ2-2
size: -
DNA: TGCGCCAGCAGCTTTAAGTTCCGGACTAGATTATCTGCGAACACCGGGGAGCTGTTTTTT
CDR3: CASSFKFRTRLSANTGELFF

D: -
V: TRBV19
J: TRBJ1-4
size: -
DNA: TGTGCCGTACGGGACTCATATAATGAAAAACTGTTTTTT
CDR3: CAVRDSYNEKLFF

D: -
V: TRBV7-2
J: TRBJ1-3
size: -
DNA: TGTGCCAGCAGCTTCCTAAGTGGGCACTCTGGAAACACCATATATTTT
CDR3: CASSFLSGHSGNTIYF

D: -
V: TRBV30
J: TRBJ1-2
size: -
DNA: TGTGCCTGGAGTTGGGGGGGAGGCGGCTACACCTTC
CDR3: CAWSWGGGGYTF

D: TRBD1
V: TRBV5-1
J: TRBJ2-7
size: -
DNA: TGCGCTAGCAGACCTGGGACAGGGGGCGACGAGCAGTACTTC
CDR3: CASRPGTGGDEQYF

D: -
V: TRBV19
J: TRBJ2-7
size: -
DNA: TGTGCCAGTAGTATAGCAAGCTCCTACGAGCAGTACTTC
CDR3: CASSIASSYEQYF

D: -
V: TRBV30
J: TRBJ1-3
size: few
DNA: TGTGCCTTCCAGGACGGTAGCTCTGGAAACACCATATATTTT
CDR3: CAFQDGSSGNTIYF